A single sample is the source of the 5 T cell receptor beta chains below, sequenced in a study of shared clonotypes between healthy human individuals. The data were produced by immunoSEQ multiplex PCR, yet TCRdb's version contains in-frame clones alone and is incomplete. The sample consists of some 1,600,000 clones, 98% of them appearing once. Sequencing input: naive CD4+ T cells sorted from blood. Regarding subset: CD45RA+ positively selected. The receptors derive from a man aged 25-45 years in good health.

A note on this clone: The same CDR3 also results from other DNA sequences found in this sample. J is TRBJ2-5 and V is TRBV5-1; TRBD2 agrees at 11 bases. Germline lookup yields CDR1 SGHRS and CDR2 YFSETQ. The CDR3 loop spans 15 amino acids. Trimming cost V 3 bases and J 2 bases; bases outside gene matches: 3. The CDR3 sequence is CASSSGTSGQETQYF. CDR3 bases: TGCGCCAGCAGCTCAGGGACTAGCGGACAAGAGACCCAGTACTTC.

The count of this clone is one. The genes are TRBV5-1 and TRBJ2-1; TRBD2 matches 10 bases. The V segment lost 2 bases and the J segment 4 bases; nucleotides outside the gene matches: 6. Per germline, CDR1 SGHRS and CDR2 YFSETQ. The CDR3 is 16 residues long. The CDR3 coding sequence is TGCGCCAGCAGCTTCCCTAGCGGGAGTGTATACAATGAGCAGTTCTTC. Its protein is CASSFPSGSVYNEQFF.

With respect to this clone: Other DNA sequences from this sample encode an identical CDR3 as well. V and J are TRBV18 and TRBJ1-5; 9 positions agree with TRBD1. CDR1 and CDR2 (germline): KGHSH, LQKENI. This CDR3 spans 16 amino acids. V was pared by 4 bases and J by 1 base, with 5 bases of the junction left unmatched. CDR3 region: CASSQNRGPSNQPQHF. CDR3 DNA sequence: TGTGCCAGCTCACAAAACAGGGGGCCGAGCAATCAGCCCCAGCATTTT.

The chain couples TRBV5-1 to TRBJ2-5; D remains unclear. This CDR3 region has 14 residues. Trimming left V 5 bases short and J 4 bases short, with 15 bases between. Germline V gene sequence: CDR1 SGHRS, CDR2 YFSETQ. The CDR3: CASSPLMSSETQYF. The CDR3 DNA sequence: TGCGCCAGCAGTCCCCTTATGAGTTCAGAGACCCAGTACTTC.

This chain links TRBV4-3 with TRBJ2-7; either TRBD1 or TRBD2 may fit D (5 bases each). The CDR3 contains 16 residues. The V and J ends lost 1 base and 6 bases respectively, with 19 bases between them. Germline V gene sequence: CDR1 LGHNA, CDR2 YSLEER. The CDR3 loop reads CASSQGLRGATGEQYF. The DNA for the CDR3 is TGCGCCAGCAGCCAAGGCCTCAGAGGGGCTACTGGCGAGCAGTACTTC.